This TCR beta chain was documented in a study of memory CD4+ T cells and cytomegalovirus serostatus. Study outcomes and limitations: Each of approximately 73 CMV-associated TCRbeta sequences occurred in one to five individuals. Median bootstrapped AUC for CMV status was approximately 0.96 originally, about 0.9 US-trained.

TCRdb's copy holds only in-frame clones and misses some; the assay was immunoSEQ multiplex PCR. The sample contains 50,000 to 60,000 clones, 65% to 85% of which appear only once. The sort gate was single viable CD3+CD4+CD8-CD45RO+ cells for memory CD4+ T cells. Donors' CMV status reflects serum IgG against pp150, pp28, p38, p52. The CDR3 is 15 amino acids. Looked up from germline, CDR1 is SGHRS and CDR2 is YFSETQ. The ends lost 0 bases at V and 7 bases at J; junction bases unmatched: 5. Comment on this clone: As yet, its antigen is unknown.

This TCR was sampled from an adult in good health and CMV-seronegative. V usage is TRBV5-1 and J usage is TRBJ2-1, with TRBD2 identical over 9 bases. The sample consisted of memory CD4+ T cells from blood. The CDR3 nucleotides are TGCGCCAGCAGCTTGGGGCTAGCGGGGCCTAATGAGCAGTTCTTC. Translating gives CASSLGLAGPNEQFF.